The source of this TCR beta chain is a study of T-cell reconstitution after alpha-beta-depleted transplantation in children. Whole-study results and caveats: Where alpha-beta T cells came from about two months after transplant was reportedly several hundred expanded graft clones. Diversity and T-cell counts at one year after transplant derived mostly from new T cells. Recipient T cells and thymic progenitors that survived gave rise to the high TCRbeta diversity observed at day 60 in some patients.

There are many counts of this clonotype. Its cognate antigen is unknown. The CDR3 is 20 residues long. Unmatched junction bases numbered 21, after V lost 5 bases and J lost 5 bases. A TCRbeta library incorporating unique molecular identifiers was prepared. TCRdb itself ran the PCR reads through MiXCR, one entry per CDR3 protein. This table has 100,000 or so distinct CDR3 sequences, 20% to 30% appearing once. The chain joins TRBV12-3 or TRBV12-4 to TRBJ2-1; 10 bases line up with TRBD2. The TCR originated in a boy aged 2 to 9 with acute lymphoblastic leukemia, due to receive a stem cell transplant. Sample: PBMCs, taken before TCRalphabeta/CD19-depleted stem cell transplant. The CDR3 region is CASSLGLAEGPWSFDNEQFF. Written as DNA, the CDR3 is TGTGCCAGCAGTCTCGGACTAGCGGAGGGGCCTTGGTCTTTTGACAATGAGCAGTTCTTC.